Presented here are 15 T cell receptor beta chains from one specimen sequenced in a study of blood T cell repertoires in COVID-19. Assay used: immunoSEQ multiplex PCR; TCRdb lists only in-frame clones, some missing. The table records more than 150,000 clones, about 85% of them present only once. Sequencing was carried out using PBMCs or T cells enriched from blood (not recorded which). The receptor source for this set is a woman between 45 and 65 years old who had recovered from COVID-19.

This clone was found a few times. The chain carries TRBV15 and TRBJ1-4; D is uncertain. CDR1 LNHNV and CDR2 YYDKDF come from the germline V gene (reference sequence). Trimming cost V 3 bases and J 8 bases, with 7 bases left between them. The length of the CDR3 is 12 residues. The CDR3 nucleotides are TGTGCCACCAGCAGGTTAGCAGAAAAACTGTTTTTT. It specifies CATSRLAEKLFF.

The gene calls are TRBV15 and TRBJ1-4; D gene unclear. The CDR3 contains 15 residues. CDR1 and CDR2 from the germline V gene are LNHNV and YYDKDF (reference sequence). V was trimmed by 1 base and J by 2 bases, leaving 8 bases between them. The CDR3 sequence is CATSRVPRTNEKLFF. CDR3 coding DNA: TGTGCCACCAGCAGAGTACCCAGGACTAATGAAAAACTGTTTTTT. The full variable domain, its missing parts supplied by reference TRBV15 and TRBJ1-4, is DAMVIQNPRYQVTQFGKPVTLSCSQTLNHNVMYWYQQKSSQAPKLLFHYYDKDFNNEADTPDNFQSRRPNTSFCFLDIRSPGLGDTAMYLCATSRVPRTNEKLFFGSGTQLSVL.

This clone was recorded once. The chain couples TRBV9 to TRBJ1-5, with 7 positions matching TRBD1. The CDR3 contains 15 residues. Per germline, CDR1 SGDLS and CDR2 YYNGEE. Losses at the gene ends were 0 bases for V and 7 bases for J; bases not matched to a gene: 7. CDR3 sequence reads: CASSVGEGARQPQHF. As DNA, the CDR3 is TGTGCCAGCAGCGTAGGAGAGGGGGCACGGCAGCCCCAGCATTTT.

V is TRBV11-3 and J is TRBJ1-2; D is possibly TRBD1 (6 bases). The CDR3 runs 13 residues. The ends were cut back, 0 bases at V and 6 bases at J, with 8 bases in the middle. CDR1 and CDR2 from the germline V gene are SGHNT and YENEEA. The DNA of the CDR3 is TGTGCCAGCAGCTTAGAGAGGGGGAATGGCTACACCTTC. Residues: CASSLERGNGYTF.

This clone is a singleton in its sample. This chain connects TRBV11-2 to TRBJ2-1; 8 nucleotides agree with TRBD2. Germline V gives CDR1 SGHAT, CDR2 FQNNGV. With 4 bases clipped from V and 2 bases from J, the junction kept 4 bases outside the gene matches. CDR3 length equals 15 residues. For the CDR3, the DNA is TGTGCCAGCAGCTCGCCGGGGGGGCCCTACAATGAGCAGTTCTTC. It encodes CASSSPGGPYNEQFF.

The rearrangement joins TRBV28 to TRBJ2-3; no reliable D call. Germline CDR1 and CDR2: MDHEN and SYDVKM. The V and J ends lost 4 bases and 4 bases respectively, with 12 bases between them. The CDR3 totals 14 residues. The CDR3 DNA sequence: TGTGCCAGCAGTTCTCCTCCTTTTCCAGATACGCAGTATTTT. Its protein product is CASSSPPFPDTQYF.

V and J are TRBV6-5 and TRBJ1-2; D gene ambiguous. Germline lookup yields CDR1 MNHEY and CDR2 SVGAGI. The CDR3 runs 13 residues. The V and J ends lost 6 bases and 7 bases respectively, with 15 bases between them. The CDR3, as DNA: TGTGCCAGCAGCGACCGGGATCGGATTGGCTACACCTTC. Translating gives CASSDRDRIGYTF.

Written as DNA, the CDR3 is TGTGCCACCCGGGGGACGGACCCCTACGAGCAGTACTTC. Encoded protein: CATRGTDPYEQYF. The chain combines TRBV6-5 with TRBJ2-7, with D possibly being TRBD2 (6 bases). CDR3 length: 13 amino acids. Germline CDR1 and CDR2: MNHEY and SVGAGI. Between the trimmed V and J ends, which lost 10 bases and 2 bases, there was a span of 15 bases.

The chain carries TRBV21-1 and TRBJ2-5; the table's TRBD1 call for D was not verified on the DNA. TRBV21-1 is listed as a pseudogene. The CDR3 covers 15 residues. The DNA for the CDR3 is TGTGCCAGCAGCCCTAGGACAGGGTTCTGGGAGACCCAGTACTTC. Amino acid sequence: CASSPRTGFWETQYF.

This clone appeared a few times. The chain recombines TRBV5-4 with TRBJ2-3, with unresolved D. The V and J ends lost 2 bases and 0 bases respectively, with 10 bases between them. Germline loops: CDR1 SGHNT, CDR2 YYREEE (reference sequence). This CDR3 region has 15 residues. CDR3 loop: CASSLKISSTDTQYF. The DNA of the CDR3 is TGTGCCAGCAGCTTAAAAATTTCTAGCACAGATACGCAGTATTTT. Drawing the rest from reference TRBV5-4 and TRBJ2-3, the complete variable domain is ETGVTQSPTHLIKTRGQQVTLRCSSQSGHNTVSWYQQALGQGPQFIFQYYREEENGRGNFPPRFSGLQFPNYSSELNVNALELDDSALYLCASSLKISSTDTQYFGPGTRLTVL.

The chain links TRBV29-1 to TRBJ2-6; the match to TRBD2 covers 10 bases. V was pared by 5 bases and J by 2 bases, with 3 bases of the junction left unmatched. The germline V gene encodes CDR1 SQVTM and CDR2 ANQGSEA. This CDR3 is 15 amino acids long. The CDR3 sequence: CSVRLAGAGANVLTF. For the CDR3, the DNA is TGCAGCGTTCGTCTAGCGGGAGCTGGGGCCAACGTCCTGACTTTC.

This clone was observed a single time. The rearrangement joins TRBV18 to TRBJ2-7; 8 nucleotides match TRBD1. The germline gives CDR1 KGHSH, CDR2 LQKENI. The CDR3 spans 15 residues. V trimming: 4 bases; J trimming: 6 bases; junction bases outside the gene matches: 11. For the CDR3, the DNA is TGTGCCAGCTCACTACTCGGACAGGGTACGAGCGAGCAGTACTTC. Residues: CASSLLGQGTSEQYF.

CDR3 nucleotides: TGCAGCGTTGTGCCGCGGGGTGAAGCTTTCTTT. This encodes CSVVPRGEAFF. The chain carries TRBV29-1 and TRBJ1-1; D is ambiguous. Per the germline V gene, CDR1 is SQVTM and CDR2 is ANQGSEA. V lost 4 bases and J 7 bases, leaving 10 bases between the germline ends. The CDR3 length is 11 residues.

The chain joins TRBV7-3 to TRBJ1-1; 7 bases agree with TRBD1. The CDR3 is 14 amino acids. V lost 4 bases, J lost 6 bases, and 8 bases stayed unmatched. Germline loops: CDR1 SGHTA, CDR2 FQGTGA. Here the CDR3 reads CASSSQQGSSEAFF. The CDR3 nucleotides read TGTGCCAGCAGCTCCCAACAGGGGTCCTCTGAAGCTTTCTTT.

The sample holds a few counts of this clone. The chain recombines TRBV9 with TRBJ2-1, with D possibly matching TRBD1 (6 bases). V was pared by 5 bases and J by 7 bases, with 10 bases between. The CDR3 loop spans 12 amino acids. CDR1 is SGDLS, CDR2 YYNGEE, per germline. CDR3 nucleotide sequence: TGTGCCAGCAGTCCCGGACAGAATGAGCAGTTCTTC. Translating it yields CASSPGQNEQFF.